A single sample is the source of the 29 T cell receptor beta chains below, sequenced in a study of blood T cell repertoires in COVID-19. Data came from immunoSEQ multiplex PCR; TCRdb stores just in-frame clones and leaves some out. The sample lists 18,000 or so clones; over 75% were seen once. Sequencing was carried out using peripheral blood. These receptors originate from a man aged 35 to 55 with active COVID-19.

J is TRBJ2-2 and V is TRBV5-5; D unclear. V lost 0 bases and J lost 0, with 6 bases in between. CDR3 length: 15 residues. Germline lookup yields CDR1 SGHKS and CDR2 YYEKEE (reference sequence). The CDR3 region has the DNA TGTGCCAGCAGCTTGGGGGCAGCGAACACCGGGGAGCTGTTTTTT. Translating gives CASSLGAANTGELFF.

V is TRBV5-4 and J is TRBJ2-1; 11 bases fit TRBD2. This CDR3 spans 16 amino acids. The trim removed 4 bases at V and 1 base at J, leaving 4 bases unmatched. Germline CDR1 SGHNT, CDR2 YYREEE (reference sequence). The CDR3 region has the DNA TGTGCCAGCAGCACAGGACTAGCGGGTTCCTACAATGAGCAGTTCTTC. Protein: CASSTGLAGSYNEQFF.

This clone was recorded a few times. The DNA for the CDR3 is TGTGCCAGCAGCGCGGGACAAACGAACACTGAAGCTTTCTTT. Its protein product is CASSAGQTNTEAFF. V and J are TRBV9 and TRBJ1-1, with a weak D call TRBD1 (6 bases). The CDR3 loop spans 14 amino acids. Germline values: CDR1 SGDLS, CDR2 YYNGEE. V shed 3 bases and J shed 1 base, with 10 bases lying between them.

The V gene is TRBV27, the J gene TRBJ2-3; perhaps TRBD1 as D (6 bases). Trimming removed 5 bases from V and 4 bases from J, with 16 bases in between. In germline, CDR1 is MNHEY, CDR2 SMNVEV (reference sequence). The CDR3 covers 15 residues. In DNA form, the CDR3 reads TGTGCCAGCAGTCACAGGGAAACTTATTCAGATACGCAGTATTTT. Its protein is CASSHRETYSDTQYF.

This chain connects TRBV11-3 to TRBJ2-1, with 7 bases that match TRBD1. The CDR3 extends over 14 amino acids. V lost 5 bases and J lost 13; bases outside the gene matches: 14. Germline V lookup: CDR1 SGHNT, CDR2 YENEEA. As DNA, the CDR3 is TGTGCCAGCAGCCCAACAGCAAAGCAGGGGGAACAGTTCTTC. Translating it yields CASSPTAKQGEQFF.

This clone showed up just a few times. V usage is TRBV27 and J usage is TRBJ2-5; TRBD2 matches at 12 bases. The J segment lost 4 bases and the V segment lost 7 bases, leaving 7 bases of the junction unmatched. This CDR3 is 15 amino acids long. Germline-derived CDR1 and CDR2 are MNHEY and SMNVEV (reference sequence). This chain's CDR3 is CASKNTGLAGETQYF. CDR3 bases: TGTGCCAGCAAGAATACGGGACTAGCGGGAGAGACCCAGTACTTC.

The V gene is TRBV7-2, the J gene TRBJ1-3, with 7 bases aligning to TRBD1. This CDR3 has 15 amino acids. The V segment lost 0 bases and the J segment 3 bases; nucleotides outside the gene matches: 2. CDR1 and CDR2 (germline): SGHTA, FQGNSA. This CDR3 is CASSLATGNGNTIYF. Written as DNA, the CDR3 is TGTGCCAGCAGCTTAGCGACAGGGAATGGAAACACCATATATTTT. The variable domain in full, completed from reference TRBV7-2 and TRBJ1-3, reads GAGVSQSPSNKVTEKGKDVELRCDPISGHTALYWYRQSLGQGLEFLIYFQGNSAPDKSGLPSDRFSAERTGGSVSTLTIQRTQQEDSAVYLCASSLATGNGNTIYFGEGSWLTVV.

This clone was recorded once. The chain combines TRBV7-9 with TRBJ1-2; maybe TRBD1 (5 bases). V was clipped by 6 bases and J by 6 bases, with 11 bases between them. This CDR3 comprises 12 residues. Germline CDR1 and CDR2: SEHNR and FQNEAQ (reference sequence). DNA for the CDR3: TGTGCCAGCAGTCCCAGGGCTGATGGCTACACCTTC. This gives the protein CASSPRADGYTF.

This clone was seen once. This chain connects TRBV27 to TRBJ2-1; 10 bases fit TRBD1. The CDR3 runs 15 residues. The V gene end was trimmed by 6 bases and the J gene end by 4 bases; junction bases not matched to a gene: 6. Per the germline V gene, CDR1 is MNHEY and CDR2 is SMNVEV (reference sequence). CDR3 bases: TGTGCCAGCAGCAGCGACAGGGGGCTGTACAATGAGCAGTTCTTC. This codes for CASSSDRGLYNEQFF.

The table lists this clone with a few counts. The chain links TRBV27 to TRBJ2-5; 10 positions match TRBD1. Trimming removed 6 bases from V and 5 bases from J; junction bases left unmatched: 15. CDR3 length: 17 amino acids. Germline V gene data show CDR1 as MNHEY and CDR2 as SMNVEV (reference sequence). CDR3 residues: CASSHSPGTGEGETQYF. In DNA form, the CDR3 reads TGTGCCAGCAGCCATAGCCCCGGGACAGGGGAGGGGGAGACCCAGTACTTC.

V gene TRBV7-9 combines with J gene TRBJ1-4; 7 nucleotides agree with TRBD1. The trim removed 5 bases at V and 10 bases at J, leaving 10 bases unmatched. CDR1 and CDR2 from the germline V gene are SEHNR and FQNEAQ (reference sequence). The CDR3 is made up of 14 amino acids. CDR3 sequence reads: CASSAQTGTVKLFF. CDR3 sequence (DNA): TGTGCCAGCAGCGCTCAAACCGGGACAGTAAAACTGTTTTTT.

V is TRBV5-6 and J is TRBJ2-5, with 11 bases lining up with TRBD2. The ends lost 4 bases at V and 7 bases at J; junction bases unmatched: 15. This CDR3 has 17 amino acids. Germline V CDR1 and CDR2: SGHDT, YYEEEE. The CDR3, as DNA: TGTGCCAGCAGCGAGGGACTAGCGGCAAAGTATGGTGGGACCCAGTACTTC. Amino acids: CASSEGLAAKYGGTQYF. The full variable domain, with the rest looked up from reference TRBV5-6 and TRBJ2-5, is DAGVTQSPTHLIKTRGQQVTLRCSPKSGHDTVSWYQQALGQGPQFIFQYYEEEERQRGNFPDRFSGHQFPNYSSELNVNALLLGDSALYLCASSEGLAAKYGGTQYFGPGTRLLVL.

The gene calls are TRBV6-5 and TRBJ2-7; 9 bases agree with TRBD2. The CDR3 is made up of 15 amino acids. Germline loops: CDR1 MNHEY, CDR2 SVGAGI. Trimming at V came to 8 bases and at J to 3 bases, leaving 11 bases not matched to a gene. Here the CDR3 reads CASGGGGTENYEQYF. The CDR3 DNA sequence: TGTGCCAGCGGCGGGGGGGGGACAGAAAACTACGAGCAGTACTTC.

The chain recombines TRBV12-3 or TRBV12-4 with TRBJ1-3; perhaps TRBD1 as D (6 bases). The CDR3 extends over 13 amino acids. Trimming shortened V by 7 bases and J by 15 bases, and 22 bases separated the two germline ends. The CDR3 bases are TGTGCCAGCATCAACGCGGGGGCAGCGGTGAAATATTTT. Residues: CASINAGAAVKYF.

The genes are TRBV4-1 and TRBJ2-3; 8 positions match TRBD2. The CDR3 is 17 residues long. Unmatched junction bases numbered 10, after V lost 1 base and J lost 4 bases. Germline values: CDR1 MGHRA, CDR2 YSYEKL. The CDR3, as DNA: TGCGCCAGCAGCCAAGCCCCCAGCGGGAGCAGGGCAGATACGCAGTATTTT. Its translation is CASSQAPSGSRADTQYF.

The V gene is TRBV6-6, the J gene TRBJ1-6, with TRBD1 matching over 11 bases. The CDR3 runs 15 residues. V lost 0 bases to trimming and J lost 10 bases; unmatched junction nucleotides: 2. Per the germline V gene, CDR1 is MNHNY and CDR2 is SVGAGI (reference sequence). This CDR3 is CASSYSGTGGSPLHF. CDR3 DNA sequence: TGTGCCAGCAGTTACTCTGGGACAGGGGGATCACCCCTCCACTTT.

The rearrangement joins TRBV27 to TRBJ2-3, with 7 bases identical to TRBD1. With V trimmed by 5 bases and J by 1 base, 12 bases remained unmatched. This CDR3 is 17 amino acids long. The germline V gene encodes CDR1 MNHEY and CDR2 SMNVEV (reference sequence). The CDR3 coding sequence is TGTGCCAGCAGTCCGATCAATCTTGGACAGGGCACAGATACGCAGTATTTT. The encoded protein is CASSPINLGQGTDTQYF.

This clone was seen a single time. V is TRBV24-1 and J is TRBJ2-1; possible D gene TRBD2, 6 bases. Germline V CDR1 and CDR2: KGHDR, SFDVKD. This CDR3 is 16 amino acids long. V lost 2 bases to trimming and J lost 2 bases, with 12 bases between them. The CDR3 DNA reads as TGTGCCACCAGTGATTCGGGGGAAGGCCCCTACAATGAGCAGTTCTTC. It specifies CATSDSGEGPYNEQFF.

V is TRBV7-8 and J is TRBJ1-6; 7 positions match TRBD1. This CDR3 spans 15 amino acids. CDR1 is SGHVS and CDR2 is FQNEAQ in the germline V gene. V lost 4 bases and J lost 2; bases outside the gene matches: 2. CDR3: CASSSQGAYNSPLHF. CDR3 coding DNA: TGTGCCAGCAGCTCCCAGGGGGCCTATAATTCACCCCTCCACTTT.

The V and J genes are TRBV18 and TRBJ2-7, with TRBD2 matching 8 bases. CDR1 and CDR2 (germline): KGHSH, LQKENI. Trimming removed 1 base from V and 4 bases from J; junction bases left unmatched: 9. The CDR3 sequence is 16 residues long. Here the CDR3 DNA reads TGTGCCAGCTCACCACGGGGGACGGGGGGGCAGTACGAGCAGTACTTC. Its protein is CASSPRGTGGQYEQYF.

This clone was seen just once. The J gene is TRBJ2-2, the V gene TRBV10-3; 10 nucleotides align to TRBD1. V dropped 8 bases and J dropped 7; count of bases not matched to a gene: 13. The germline V gene encodes CDR1 ENHRY and CDR2 SYGVKD. This CDR3 comprises 16 residues. The CDR3 bases are TGTGCCATCCGAAACTTAGGGACAGGGGTAGGCGGGGAGCTGTTTTTT. Translated, it gives CAIRNLGTGVGGELFF.

The chain recombines TRBV5-1 with TRBJ2-2; the match to TRBD2 covers 12 bases. Trimming cost V 3 bases and J 5 bases; bases outside gene matches: 2. From germline, CDR1 is SGHRS and CDR2 YFSETQ. The CDR3 is 15 residues long. CDR3: CASSSGTSGTGELFF. The CDR3 nucleotides read TGCGCCAGCAGCTCTGGGACTAGCGGGACCGGGGAGCTGTTTTTT.

The V gene is TRBV30, the J gene TRBJ2-5, with D possibly matching TRBD1 (5 bases). Per germline, CDR1 GTSNPN and CDR2 SVGIG (reference sequence). V gave up 0 bases and J gave up 4 bases, with 9 bases separating them. This CDR3 is built from 13 residues. CDR3 in amino acids: CAWSVGARETQYF. The CDR3, as DNA: TGTGCCTGGAGTGTAGGGGCAAGAGAGACCCAGTACTTC.

The chain is built from TRBV7-6 and TRBJ1-1; D is unresolved. The germline CDR1 and CDR2 sequences are SGHVS and FNYEAQ. Trimming removed 0 bases from V and 0 bases from J, with 5 bases in between. The CDR3 covers 14 residues. The CDR3 region has the DNA TGTGCCAGCAGCTTAGCCGGGGTGAACACTGAAGCTTTCTTT. This encodes CASSLAGVNTEAFF.

V is TRBV5-8 and J is TRBJ1-2, with TRBD1 matching over 9 bases. This CDR3 is built from 14 residues. V was clipped by 3 bases and J by 6 bases; unmatched bases: 6. Looked up from germline, CDR1 is SGHTS and CDR2 is YDEGEE. The CDR3 reads CASSYRDRAHGYTF. CDR3 DNA: TGTGCCAGCAGCTACCGGGACAGGGCCCATGGCTACACCTTC.

V usage is TRBV5-5 and J usage is TRBJ2-7; 11 bases align to TRBD2. Per germline, CDR1 SGHKS and CDR2 YYEKEE (reference sequence). There are 17 residues in the CDR3. The V gene end was trimmed by 4 bases and the J gene end by 5 bases; junction bases not matched to a gene: 14. The CDR3 is CASSPTSSGRPPNEQYF. In DNA form, the CDR3 reads TGTGCCAGCAGCCCAACTTCTAGCGGGAGGCCTCCAAACGAGCAGTACTTC.

The rearrangement joins TRBV19 to TRBJ2-7; 8 bases are a match to TRBD2. Germline CDR1 and CDR2: LNHDA and SQIVND (reference sequence). V trimming: 5 bases; J trimming: 6 bases; junction bases outside the gene matches: 6. There are 13 residues in the CDR3. The CDR3: CASSQNSGTEQYF. In DNA, the CDR3 is TGTGCCAGTAGTCAGAATAGCGGGACCGAGCAGTACTTC.

In its sample, this clone was seen a few times. This chain joins TRBV9 and TRBJ1-2; 7 bases fit TRBD1. J gave up 5 bases and V 3 bases, and 10 bases lay outside the gene matches. This CDR3 region has 15 residues. Germline values: CDR1 SGDLS, CDR2 YYNGEE. The CDR3 nucleotides are TGTGCCAGCAGCGCAGGAGGGGACAGCGTTTATGGCTACACCTTC. Translating gives CASSAGGDSVYGYTF.

V and J are TRBV11-2 and TRBJ2-1, with 11 positions matching TRBD2. After removal of 6 bases from V and 10 bases from J, the junction contained 5 bases not matched to a gene. The CDR3 consists of 13 residues. Germline V gene sequence: CDR1 SGHAT, CDR2 FQNNGV. CDR3: CASRLAGAGEQFF. Here the CDR3 DNA reads TGTGCCAGCAGACTAGCGGGAGCTGGGGAGCAGTTCTTC.